This T cell receptor beta chain stems from a study of T cell changes during pregnancy in multiple sclerosis. Germline CDR1 reads MNHEY; CDR2 reads SMNVEV (reference sequence). This CDR3 contains 14 residues. V was cut by 3 bases and J by 1 base, with 9 bases left in between. Profiling relied on immunoSEQ multiplex PCR, and the TCRdb table lists in-frame clones only, not all of them. The sample contains about 34,000 clones, roughly 88% of which appear only once. The chain combines TRBV27 with TRBJ1-1, with D possibly being TRBD1 (6 bases). The receptor was derived from a female donor with multiple sclerosis, enrolled in a pregnancy study. The sample consisted of CD8+ T cells from peripheral blood mononuclear cells, taken after pregnancy. CDR3 DNA: TGTGCCAGCAGTTTGGCAGGGGCGAACACTGAAGCTTTCTTT. This gives the protein CASSLAGANTEAFF.